A single sample gave rise to the 14 T cell receptor beta chains below, sequenced in a study of human T cells and chemical hapten exposure. TCRdb passed the RACE reads through MiXCR, listing each CDR3 protein once. The sample lists about 70,000 distinct CDR3 sequences, around 8.8% occurring once. Time point specified: patch test 2, 6 weeks after DPC sensitization. Treatment noted: therapeutic diphenylcyclopropenone sensitization with weekly scalp DPC. The sequenced sample was whole blood, obtained in connection with sensitization to the hapten diphenylcyclopropenone (DPC). These receptors all stem from a woman aged 45 to 65 with alopecia areata. Some clones in this sample may be carry-over from other donors' samples.

There are many counts of this clonotype. The chain links TRBV20-1 to TRBJ2-4, with unresolved D. Trimming removed 6 bases from V and 0 bases from J, with 15 bases in between. The CDR3 consists of 15 residues. Germline CDR1 DFQATT, CDR2 SNEGSKA (reference sequence). In DNA form, the CDR3 reads TGCAGTGCGTCTGACCCCTTGCTAGCCAAAAACATTCAGTACTTC. It yields the protein CSASDPLLAKNIQYF.

The chain uses TRBV13 and TRBJ1-3; a possible D gene is TRBD1 (6 bases). V lost 0 bases and J 9 bases, leaving 6 bases between the germline ends. Germline V gene sequence: CDR1 PRHDT, CDR2 FYEKMQ (reference sequence). This CDR3 has 12 residues. In DNA form, the CDR3 reads TGTGCCAGCAGCTTAGGCAGGGGCACCATATATTTT. This codes for CASSLGRGTIYF.

The J gene is TRBJ2-5, the V gene TRBV11-2, with 7 bases that match TRBD1. Germline loops: CDR1 SGHAT, CDR2 FQNNGV. This CDR3 has 14 residues. V trimming: 6 bases; J trimming: 5 bases; junction bases outside the gene matches: 9. The CDR3 protein is CASREQGLEETQYF. Written as DNA, the CDR3 is TGTGCCAGCAGGGAACAGGGGTTGGAGGAGACCCAGTACTTC.

The gene calls are TRBV7-2 and TRBJ1-4, with D tentatively TRBD1 (5 bases). The CDR3 loop spans 15 amino acids. V was cut by 5 bases and J by 3 bases, with 13 bases left in between. Germline lookup yields CDR1 SGHTA and CDR2 FQGNSA. The CDR3 spells CASSLSGGANEKLFF. DNA of the CDR3: TGTGCCAGCAGCCTAAGCGGGGGGGCTAATGAAAAACTGTTTTTT.

V is TRBV6-2 or TRBV6-3 and J is TRBJ1-5; 7 nucleotides match TRBD1. J lost 0 bases, V lost 7 bases, and 3 bases had no gene match. Per germline, CDR1 MNHEY and CDR2 SVGEGT. The CDR3 runs to 14 residues. CDR3 nucleotides: TGTGCCAGCACTTGGACAGGTAGCAATCAGCCCCAGCATTTT. This encodes CASTWTGSNQPQHF.

The chain links TRBV12-3 or TRBV12-4 to TRBJ2-3; D ambiguous. CDR3 length: 12 residues. The V end lost 6 bases, the J end lost 0 bases, and 4 bases lay between the germline ends. CDR3: CASRTSTDTQYF. Here the CDR3 DNA reads TGTGCCAGCAGGACTAGCACAGATACGCAGTATTTT.

In the case of this clonotype: One base away lies a much larger clone, so this may be a sequencing read error. The chain joins TRBV18 to TRBJ1-1, with TRBD1 identical over 7 bases. V lost 6 bases to trimming and J lost 7 bases; unmatched junction nucleotides: 17. The CDR3 consists of 16 residues. Germline assignment: CDR1 KGHSH and CDR2 LQKENI. CDR3 loop: CASSPRQGGVDNEAFF. For the CDR3, the DNA is TGTGCCAGCTCCCCCAGACAGGGTGGGGTGGACAATGAAGCTTTCTTT.

In its sample, this clonotype was seen many times. This rearrangement joins TRBV10-2 to TRBJ1-6; 9 bases are a match to TRBD1. The germline CDR1 and CDR2 sequences are WSHSY and SAAADI. This CDR3 is built from 16 residues. The V gene end was trimmed by 2 bases and the J gene end by 6 bases; junction bases not matched to a gene: 5. The CDR3 sequence: CASSETQGAPNSPLHF. Here the CDR3 DNA reads TGCGCCAGCAGTGAGACACAGGGGGCGCCTAATTCACCCCTCCACTTT.

This clonotype was observed many times. CDR3 nucleotides: TGTGCCAGCAGTTGGGCCAGGGATAGCAATCAGCCCCAGCATTTT. Its protein is CASSWARDSNQPQHF. V usage is TRBV27 and J usage is TRBJ1-5, with D perhaps matching TRBD1 (5 bases). Germline lookup yields CDR1 MNHEY and CDR2 SMNVEV (reference sequence). V was shortened by 4 bases and J by 0 bases, with 10 bases between the two germline ends. CDR3 size: 15 residues.

This clonotype was picked up a small number of times. This sequence joins TRBV10-2 and TRBJ1-4; D is perhaps TRBD1 (6 bases). V was trimmed by 3 bases and J by 0 bases, leaving 8 bases between them. This CDR3 is built from 15 residues. Germline V lookup: CDR1 WSHSY, CDR2 SAAADI. CDR3: CASSEQGATNEKLFF. The CDR3 nucleotides read TGCGCCAGCAGTGAACAGGGTGCAACTAATGAAAAACTGTTTTTT.

The chain joins TRBV18 to TRBJ2-3; 9 bases match TRBD1. The CDR3 runs to 16 residues. Germline V gene sequence: CDR1 KGHSH, CDR2 LQKENI. The trim removed 8 bases at V and 2 bases at J, leaving 11 bases unmatched. CDR3 DNA sequence: TGTGCCAGCGGATCGGACAGGGGCAGCATCACAGATACGCAGTATTTT. It encodes CASGSDRGSITDTQYF.

J is TRBJ2-1 and V is TRBV20-1; 10 bases match TRBD2. CDR3 length: 16 amino acids. V was pared by 1 base and J by 0 bases, with 3 bases of the junction left unmatched. CDR1 and CDR2 (germline): DFQATT, SNEGSKA (reference sequence). DNA for the CDR3: TGCAGTGCTAGAGTACCTAGCGGGAGCTCCTACAATGAGCAGTTCTTC. Translation: CSARVPSGSSYNEQFF.

V gene TRBV27 combines with J gene TRBJ2-7, with D uncertain. The germline V gene has CDR1 MNHEY and CDR2 SMNVEV (reference sequence). Trimming shortened V by 2 bases and J by 1 base, and 3 bases separated the two germline ends. The CDR3 is 12 amino acids. CDR3 coding DNA: TGTGCCAGCAGTTTAAGGTCCTACGAGCAGTACTTC. Translation gives CASSLRSYEQYF.

This clonotype was seen only a few times. This chain joins TRBV12-5 and TRBJ2-7, with TRBD1 identical over 7 bases. Germline assignment: CDR1 LGHNT and CDR2 FRNRAP. The length of the CDR3 is 15 residues. The ends lost 6 bases at V and 5 bases at J; junction bases unmatched: 13. The CDR3 region is CASGPPSTGPHEQYF. The CDR3 coding sequence is TGTGCTAGTGGACCACCTTCGACAGGGCCCCACGAGCAGTACTTC. Filled out from reference TRBV12-5 and TRBJ2-7, the complete variable domain reads DARVTQTPRHKVTEMGQEVTMRCQPILGHNTVFWYRQTMMQGLELLAYFRNRAPLDDSGMPKDRFSAEMPDATLATLKIQPSEPRDSAVYFCASGPPSTGPHEQYFGPGTRLTVT.